Listed below are T cell receptor beta chains from one sample, sequenced in a study of T cells in Graves' hyperthyroidism and ophthalmopathy. One entry per CDR3 protein results from TCRdb running MiXCR on the multiplex PCR reads. The sample shows about 400,000 distinct CDR3 sequences, approximately 14% of them seen only once. Sequenced input: blood. These receptors all stem from a woman aged 18 to 35 with Graves' hyperthyroidism. Each CDR3 is given with its conserved first and last residue. D genes are given only for firm matches. Only part of the rows carry a size: once, few, many, or a class if the clone is expanded.

TRBJ1-2 | few | TRBV3-1 | NA | TGTGCCAGCAGCCAAGATGAGGGTAGGGGAGGCTACACCTTC | CASSQDEGRGGYTF
TRBJ1-6 | few | TRBV13 | TRBD1 | TGTGCCAGCCGGACAGGGGGCCCCGGATCACCCCTCCACTTT | CASRTGGPGSPLHF
TRBJ2-2 | few | TRBV5-6 | TRBD1 | TGTGCCAGCAGCTTCTCATTTAGGACAGGACCAACCGGGGAGCTGTTTTTT | CASSFSFRTGPTGELFF
TRBJ2-1 | NA | TRBV18 | NA | TGTGCCAGCTCACCACGGCGGGGCGAGAATGAGCAGTTCTTC | CASSPRRGENEQFF
TRBJ2-7 | many | TRBV6-5 | NA | TGTGCCAGCAGTTACTCTCGGGTTTCTCAAGAGCAGTACTTC | CASSYSRVSQEQYF
TRBJ2-7 | many | TRBV7-8 | TRBD1 | TGTGCCAGCAGCTTAGGCTCACCGGGACAGGGGATTACCTACGAGCAGTACTTC | CASSLGSPGQGITYEQYF
TRBJ1-6 | many | TRBV11-2 | NA | TGTGCCAGCAGCTTACTATGGCCACCGAATAATTCACCCCTCCACTTT | CASSLLWPPNNSPLHF
TRBJ2-7 | many | TRBV20-1 | NA | TGCAGTGCTAGAGATACGAGTGACTACGAGCAGTACTTC | CSARDTSDYEQYF
TRBJ1-1 | NA | TRBV29-1 | NA | TGCAGCGTTGGTGGCAGAATGAACACTGAAGCTTTCTTT | CSVGGRMNTEAFF
TRBJ1-2 | many | TRBV12-3/TRBV12-4 | TRBD1 | TGTGCCAGCAGCGCTCGACCTCAGGGGGACTATGGCTACACCTTC | CASSARPQGDYGYTF
TRBJ1-1 | many | TRBV19 | NA | TGTGCCAGTAGTCCGATCAGCCGAGGCGGGGGGGACACTGAAGCTTTCTTT | CASSPISRGGGDTEAFF
TRBJ1-1 | many | TRBV24-1 | NA | TGTGCCACCAGTGATTTACGGGGGGGAGCTTTCTTT | CATSDLRGGAFF
TRBJ2-7 | many | TRBV27 | TRBD2 | TGTGCCAGCAGGGGCGGACTAGCGGGAGGGGCCTACGAGCAGTACTTC | CASRGGLAGGAYEQYF
TRBJ2-1 | NA | TRBV19 | NA | TGTGCCAGTAGTAGCTCACGCCTCTCCTACAATGAGCAGTTCTTC | CASSSSRLSYNEQFF
TRBJ1-4 | NA | TRBV11-2 | TRBD1 | TGTGCCAGCAGCGTATACAGGGGGCCCACTAATGAAAAACTGTTTTTT | CASSVYRGPTNEKLFF
TRBJ1-1 | many | TRBV29-1 | NA | TGCAGCGTTAAGAGGAACACTGAAGCTTTCTTT | CSVKRNTEAFF
TRBJ1-6 | many | TRBV20-1 | NA | TGCAGTGCTAGAAGGCAGGGGAACTCACCCCTCCACTTT | CSARRQGNSPLHF
TRBJ2-2 | NA | TRBV6-1 | TRBD1 | TGTGCCAGCAGCCTCCGGGACAGAAAGACCGGGGAGCTGTTTTTT | CASSLRDRKTGELFF
TRBJ2-5 | many | TRBV12-3/TRBV12-4 | NA | TGTGCCAGCAGTTTCTCTGGGGGGCAAGAGACCCAGTACTTC | CASSFSGGQETQYF
TRBJ1-2 | many | TRBV7-8 | TRBD1 | TGTGCCAGCAGCCCCGCGCGATCAGGGGGTTATGGCTACACCTTC | CASSPARSGGYGYTF
TRBJ1-3 | NA | TRBV12-3/TRBV12-4 | NA | TGTGCCAGCAGTCTGGGGGGGGCGGCTTACTCTGGAAACACCATATATTTT | CASSLGGAAYSGNTIYF
TRBJ1-4 | NA | TRBV4-1 | NA | TGCGCCAGCAACCAAGACCCAGGGCCCGTTAGTGAAAAACTGTTTTTT | CASNQDPGPVSEKLFF
TRBJ2-1 | NA | TRBV5-1 | TRBD1 | TGCGCCAGCAGCTCCTCTTCCGGGACAGGGTTGACCAATGAGCAGTTCTTC | CASSSSSGTGLTNEQFF
TRBJ2-7 | many | TRBV18 | NA | TGTGCCAGCTCACACCGTAATGACGAGCAGTACTTC | CASSHRNDEQYF
TRBJ2-7 | many | TRBV11-2 | TRBD2 | TGCGCCAGCAGCCCCGGGACTAGCGGATACGAGCAGTACTTC | CASSPGTSGYEQYF
TRBJ2-2 | many | TRBV20-1 | NA | TGCAGTGCCCGGGGCCGGACCCTCTCCACCGGGGAGCTGTTTTTT | CSARGRTLSTGELFF
TRBJ1-2 | many | TRBV5-1 | NA | TGCGCCAGCAGTTCCTTTACAGGCGGCGGCTACACCTTC | CASSSFTGGGYTF
TRBJ2-1 | NA | TRBV12-3/TRBV12-4 | TRBD2 | TGTGCCACCTTAGCGGGAGAGTACAATGAGCAGTTCTTC | CATLAGEYNEQFF
TRBJ1-2 | NA | TRBV4-1 | TRBD1 | TGCGCCAGCAGCCCCCCGACAGGGAAGGGCTACACCTTC | CASSPPTGKGYTF
TRBJ1-2 | many | TRBV9 | NA | TGTGCCAGCAGCGTAGCTACAGGGAGGGACGCTGGCTACACCTTC | CASSVATGRDAGYTF
TRBJ2-7 | many | TRBV11-3 | TRBD1 | TGTGCCAGCAGCCGGACAGGTAAACTCTCCTACGAGCAGTACTTC | CASSRTGKLSYEQYF
TRBJ1-4 | many | TRBV24-1 | TRBD1 | TGTGCCACCAGCCCGGGACAGTTTAATGAAAAACTGTTTTTT | CATSPGQFNEKLFF
TRBJ2-2 | many | TRBV12-5 | TRBD1 | TGTGCTAGTGGTCACGGACAGGGTGTAACCGGGGAGCTGTTTTTT | CASGHGQGVTGELFF
TRBJ2-7 | few | TRBV11-3 | NA | TGTGCCAGCAGCTTAGGGCCAGGGGAGCGGTACTTC | CASSLGPGERYF
TRBJ2-1 | few | TRBV19 | NA | TGTGCCAGTAGAGGCGGGCGCGTATATTACTCCTACAATGAGCAGTTCTTC | CASRGGRVYYSYNEQFF
TRBJ1-1 | many | TRBV20-1 | NA | TGCAGTGCTAGAGGGCCGGGGGCGGTGACTGAAGCTTTCTTT | CSARGPGAVTEAFF
TRBJ2-3 | few | TRBV24-1 | TRBD2 | TGTGCCACCAGTGATATAAACCCGACTAGCGGGAGAGTTGCAGATACGCAGTATTTT | CATSDINPTSGRVADTQYF
TRBJ1-5 | many | TRBV5-1 | TRBD1 | TGCGCCAGCAGCTTGACAGGGGGCAGGGGTCAGCCCCAGCATTTT | CASSLTGGRGQPQHF
TRBJ1-1 | NA | TRBV5-5 | NA | TGTGCCAGCAGCAAAGACAGGACTTCCATGAACACTGAAGCTTTCTTT | CASSKDRTSMNTEAFF
TRBJ2-7 | NA | TRBV7-3 | TRBD1 | TGTGCCAGCAGACAGAGTAATGGCCAGGGGGTCTCCTACGAGCAGTACTTC | CASRQSNGQGVSYEQYF
TRBJ1-2 | few | TRBV4-1 | NA | TGCGCCAGCAGCCAAGCCTCCTTTTTGGGGCGAGAGAACTATGGCTACACCTTC | CASSQASFLGRENYGYTF
TRBJ2-1 | many | TRBV30 | NA | TGTGCCTGGAGTGTAAGTCTAGCGAGCGATGAGCAGTTCTTC | CAWSVSLASDEQFF
TRBJ2-2 | few | TRBV12-3/TRBV12-4 | NA | TGTGCCAGCAAACTGGGGGGATCCACCGGGGAGCTGTTTTTT | CASKLGGSTGELFF
TRBJ1-5 | many | TRBV16 | TRBD1 | TGTGCCAGCAGCCAATCTCCCGTGACAGGGGGCGGACAGCCCCAGCATTTT | CASSQSPVTGGGQPQHF
TRBJ1-1 | many | TRBV3-1 | TRBD1 | TGTGCCAGCAGCGACCGGGACAGGGTGAACACTGAAGCTTTCTTT | CASSDRDRVNTEAFF
TRBJ1-6 | NA | TRBV15 | NA | TGTGCCACCAGCCACCGACAGATCAATTCACCCCTCCACTTT | CATSHRQINSPLHF
TRBJ1-5 | many | TRBV2 | NA | TGTGCCAGCAGTGAGGAGCTGCGGCCCCAGCATTTT | CASSEELRPQHF
TRBJ2-7 | few | TRBV20-1 | NA | TGCAGTGCTAGAGATCGAGGGGGGGGGAGGGTACCCCCCTACGAGCAGTACTTC | CSARDRGGGRVPPYEQYF
TRBJ2-1 | many | TRBV12-3/TRBV12-4 | NA | TGTGCCAGCAAGGTGGGTTACAATGAGCAGTTCTTC | CASKVGYNEQFF
TRBJ1-4 | NA | TRBV5-4 | NA | TGTGCCGGGGGTAATTGGACGGCCGCAACTAATGAAAAACTGTTTTTT | CAGGNWTAATNEKLFF
TRBJ2-1 | many | TRBV30 | NA | TGTGCCTGGAGTGACCGAGATGAGCAGTTCTTC | CAWSDRDEQFF
TRBJ1-2 | many | TRBV4-1 | NA | TGCGCCAGCAGCCAAGACTGGGGGAGGGCTAACTATGGCTACACCTTC | CASSQDWGRANYGYTF
TRBJ1-1 | NA | TRBV12-3/TRBV12-4 | NA | TGTGCCAGCAGCTCTGGACAGAACACTGGAACTTTCTTT | CASSSGQNTGTFF
TRBJ2-7 | many | TRBV20-1 | TRBD2 | TGCAGTGCAGCCCTAGCGGGGGGCTCCTACGAGCAGTACTTC | CSAALAGGSYEQYF
TRBJ2-5 | NA | TRBV25-1 | NA | TGTGCCAGCAGACCCGGGACATCCGAGACCCAGTACTTC | CASRPGTSETQYF
TRBJ1-3 | many | TRBV11-3 | NA | TGTGCCAGCAGCTTAGATCAAGTCTCTGGAAACACCATATATTTT | CASSLDQVSGNTIYF
TRBJ1-2 | NA | TRBV11-2 | NA | TGTGCCAGCAGCTTAGTCCAAAACTATGGCTACACCTTC | CASSLVQNYGYTF